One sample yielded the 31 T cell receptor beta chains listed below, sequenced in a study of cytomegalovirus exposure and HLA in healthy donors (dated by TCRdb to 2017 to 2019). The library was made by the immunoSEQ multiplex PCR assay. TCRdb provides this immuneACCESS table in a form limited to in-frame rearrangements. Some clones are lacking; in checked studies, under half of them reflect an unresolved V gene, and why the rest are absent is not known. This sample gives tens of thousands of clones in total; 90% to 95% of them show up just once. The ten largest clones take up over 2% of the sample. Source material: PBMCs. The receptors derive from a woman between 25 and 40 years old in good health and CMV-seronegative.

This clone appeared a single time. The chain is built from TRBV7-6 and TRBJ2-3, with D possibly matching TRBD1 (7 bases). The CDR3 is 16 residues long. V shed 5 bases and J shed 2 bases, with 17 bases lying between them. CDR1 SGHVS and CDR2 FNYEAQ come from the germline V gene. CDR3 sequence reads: CASSGQQGTPTDTQYF. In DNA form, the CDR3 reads TGTGCCAGCAGCGGGCAACAGGGGACTCCCACAGATACGCAGTATTTT.

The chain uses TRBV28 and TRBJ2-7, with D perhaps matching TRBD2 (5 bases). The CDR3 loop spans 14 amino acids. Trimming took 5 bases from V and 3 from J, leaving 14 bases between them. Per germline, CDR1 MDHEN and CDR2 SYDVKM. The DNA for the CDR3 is TGTGCCAGCAGTGACCCGGGGTTACACTACGAGCAGTACTTC. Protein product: CASSDPGLHYEQYF.

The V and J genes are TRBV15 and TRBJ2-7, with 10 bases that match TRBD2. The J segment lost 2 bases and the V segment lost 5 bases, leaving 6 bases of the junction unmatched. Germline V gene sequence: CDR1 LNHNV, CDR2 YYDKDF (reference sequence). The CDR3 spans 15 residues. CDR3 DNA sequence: TGTGCCACCAGCTTTGAAGGGACTAGCGCCTACGAGCAGTACTTC. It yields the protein CATSFEGTSAYEQYF.

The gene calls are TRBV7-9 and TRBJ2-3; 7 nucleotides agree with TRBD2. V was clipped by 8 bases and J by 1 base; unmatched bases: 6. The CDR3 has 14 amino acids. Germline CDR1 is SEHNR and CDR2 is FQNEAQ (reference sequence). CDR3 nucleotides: TGTGCCAGCGGGGGAGGGGCCCGCACAGATACGCAGTATTTT. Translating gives CASGGGARTDTQYF. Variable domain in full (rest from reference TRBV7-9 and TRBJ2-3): DTGVSQNPRHKITKRGQNVTFRCDPISEHNRLYWYRQTLGQGPEFLTYFQNEAQLEKSRLLSDRFSAERPKGSFSTLEIQRTEQGDSAMYLCASGGGARTDTQYFGPGTRLTVL.

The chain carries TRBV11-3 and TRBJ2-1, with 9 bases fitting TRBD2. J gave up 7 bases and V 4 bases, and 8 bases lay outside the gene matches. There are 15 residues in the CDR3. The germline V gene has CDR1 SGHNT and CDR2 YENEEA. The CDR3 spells CASSSGGRVGNEQFF. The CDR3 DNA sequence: TGTGCCAGCAGCTCTGGCGGGAGGGTTGGAAATGAGCAGTTCTTC. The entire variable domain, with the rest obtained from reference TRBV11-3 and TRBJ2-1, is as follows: EAGVVQSPRYKIIEKKQPVAFWCNPISGHNTLYWYLQNLGQGPELLIRYENEEAVDDSQLPKDRFSAERLKGVDSTLKIQPAELGDSAVYLCASSSGGRVGNEQFFGPGTRLTVL.

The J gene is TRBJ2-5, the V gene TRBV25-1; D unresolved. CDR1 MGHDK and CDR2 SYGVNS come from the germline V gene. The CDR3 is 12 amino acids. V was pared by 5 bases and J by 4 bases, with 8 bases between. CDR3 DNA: TGTGCCAGCAGTCAGAATTTAGAGACCCAGTACTTC. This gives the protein CASSQNLETQYF.

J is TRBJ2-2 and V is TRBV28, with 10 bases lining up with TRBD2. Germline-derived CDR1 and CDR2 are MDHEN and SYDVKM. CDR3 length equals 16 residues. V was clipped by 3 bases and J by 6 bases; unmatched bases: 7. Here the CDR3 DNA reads TGTGCCAGCAGTTTCCAGGGGCTAGCGGGAGCCGGGGAGCTGTTTTTT. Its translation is CASSFQGLAGAGELFF.

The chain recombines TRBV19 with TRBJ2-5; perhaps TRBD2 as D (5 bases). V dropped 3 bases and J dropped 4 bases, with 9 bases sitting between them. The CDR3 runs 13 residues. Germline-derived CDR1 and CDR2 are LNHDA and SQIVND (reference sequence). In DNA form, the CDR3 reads TGTGCCAGTAGTATTTTCCGGGGAGAGACCCAGTACTTC. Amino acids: CASSIFRGETQYF.

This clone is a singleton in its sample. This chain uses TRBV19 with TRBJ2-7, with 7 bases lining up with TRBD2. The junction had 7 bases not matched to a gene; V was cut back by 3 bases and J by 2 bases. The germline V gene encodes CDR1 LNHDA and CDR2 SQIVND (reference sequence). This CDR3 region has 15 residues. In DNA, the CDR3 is TGTGCCAGTAGTATCTCGTTGCTAGCGGCCTACGAGCAGTACTTC. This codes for CASSISLLAAYEQYF.

CDR3 nucleotides: TGTGCCAGTAGCTCCCTGGGGGGAGGCTACACCTTC. Its translation is CASSSLGGGYTF. V gene TRBV19 combines with J gene TRBJ1-2, with a possible D match to TRBD1 (5 bases). The CDR3 runs 12 residues. Trimming left V 6 bases short and J 8 bases short, with 13 bases between. From germline, CDR1 is LNHDA and CDR2 SQIVND (reference sequence).

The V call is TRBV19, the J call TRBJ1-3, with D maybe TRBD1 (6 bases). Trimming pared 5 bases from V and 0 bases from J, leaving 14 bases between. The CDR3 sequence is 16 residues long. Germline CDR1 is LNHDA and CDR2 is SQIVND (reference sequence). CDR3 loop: CASSLRTALSGNTIYF. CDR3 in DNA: TGTGCCAGTAGTCTTCGGACAGCTCTCTCTGGAAACACCATATATTTT.

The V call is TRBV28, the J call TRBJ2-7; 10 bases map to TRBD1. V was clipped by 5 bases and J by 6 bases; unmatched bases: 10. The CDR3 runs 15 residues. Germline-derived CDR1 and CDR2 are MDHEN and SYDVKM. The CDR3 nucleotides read TGTGCCAGCAGTCCCCCGGGACAGGGGCTGAGCGAGCAGTACTTC. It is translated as CASSPPGQGLSEQYF.

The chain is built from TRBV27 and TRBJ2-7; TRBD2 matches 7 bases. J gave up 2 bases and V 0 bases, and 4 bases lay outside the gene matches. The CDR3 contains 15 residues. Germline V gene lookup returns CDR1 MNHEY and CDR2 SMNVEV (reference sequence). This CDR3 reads CASSLSLAGAYEQYF. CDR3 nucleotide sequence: TGTGCCAGCAGTTTATCTCTGGCGGGGGCCTACGAGCAGTACTTC.

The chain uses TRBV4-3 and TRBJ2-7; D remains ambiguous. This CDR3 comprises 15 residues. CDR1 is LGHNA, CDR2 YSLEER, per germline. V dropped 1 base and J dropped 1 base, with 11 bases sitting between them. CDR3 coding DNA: TGCGCCAGCAGCCAAGGTACGGTCCGTTCCTACGAGCAGTACTTC. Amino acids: CASSQGTVRSYEQYF.

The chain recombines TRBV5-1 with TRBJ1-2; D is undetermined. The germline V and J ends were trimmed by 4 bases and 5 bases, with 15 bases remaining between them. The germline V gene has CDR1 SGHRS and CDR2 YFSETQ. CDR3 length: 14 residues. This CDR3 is CASSLDAAEYGYTF. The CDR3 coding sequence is TGCGCCAGCAGCCTGGACGCCGCTGAGTATGGCTACACCTTC.

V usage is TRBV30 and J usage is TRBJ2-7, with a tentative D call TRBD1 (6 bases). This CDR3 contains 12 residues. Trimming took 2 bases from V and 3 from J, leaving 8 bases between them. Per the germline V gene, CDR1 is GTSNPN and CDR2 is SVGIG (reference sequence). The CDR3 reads CAWSRDIYEQYF. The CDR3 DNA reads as TGTGCCTGGAGTCGGGACATCTACGAGCAGTACTTC.

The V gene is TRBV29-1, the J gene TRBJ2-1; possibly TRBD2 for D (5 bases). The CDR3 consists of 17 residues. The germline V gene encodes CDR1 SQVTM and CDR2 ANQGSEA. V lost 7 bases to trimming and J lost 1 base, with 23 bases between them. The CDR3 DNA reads TGCAGCGCCGTGCAGAGCGGCCACCACTATTCCTACAATGAGCAGTTCTTC. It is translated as CSAVQSGHHYSYNEQFF.

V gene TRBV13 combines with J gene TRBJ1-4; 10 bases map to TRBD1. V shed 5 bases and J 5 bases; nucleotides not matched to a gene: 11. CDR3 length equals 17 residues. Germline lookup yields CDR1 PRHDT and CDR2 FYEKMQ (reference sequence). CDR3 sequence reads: CASSPRRRGQGNEKLFF. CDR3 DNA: TGTGCCAGCAGCCCAAGACGAAGGGGACAGGGGAATGAAAAACTGTTTTTT.

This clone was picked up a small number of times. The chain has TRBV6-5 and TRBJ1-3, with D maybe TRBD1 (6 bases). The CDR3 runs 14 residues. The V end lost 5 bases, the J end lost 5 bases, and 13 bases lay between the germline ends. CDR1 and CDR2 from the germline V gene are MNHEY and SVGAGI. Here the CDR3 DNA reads TGTGCCAGCAGTGCCGGGGACAACCGAAACACCATATATTTT. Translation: CASSAGDNRNTIYF.

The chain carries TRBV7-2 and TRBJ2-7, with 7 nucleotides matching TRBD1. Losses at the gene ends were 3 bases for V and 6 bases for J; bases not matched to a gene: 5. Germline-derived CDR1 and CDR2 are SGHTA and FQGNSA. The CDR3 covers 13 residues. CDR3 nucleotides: TGTGCCAGCAGCTTCGACAGGGCCCTCGAGCAGTACTTC. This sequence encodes CASSFDRALEQYF.

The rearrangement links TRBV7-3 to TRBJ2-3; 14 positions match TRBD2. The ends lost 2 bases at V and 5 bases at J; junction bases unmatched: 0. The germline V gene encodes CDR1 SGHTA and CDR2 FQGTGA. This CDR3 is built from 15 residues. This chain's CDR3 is CASSLGLAGGDTQYF. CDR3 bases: TGTGCCAGCAGCTTAGGACTAGCGGGAGGAGATACGCAGTATTTT.

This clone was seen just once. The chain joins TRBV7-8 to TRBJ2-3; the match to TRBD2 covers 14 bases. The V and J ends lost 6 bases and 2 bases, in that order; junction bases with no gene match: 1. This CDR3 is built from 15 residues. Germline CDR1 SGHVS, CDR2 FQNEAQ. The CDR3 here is CASRGLAGVTDTQYF. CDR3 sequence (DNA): TGTGCCAGCAGGGGACTAGCGGGAGTCACAGATACGCAGTATTTT.

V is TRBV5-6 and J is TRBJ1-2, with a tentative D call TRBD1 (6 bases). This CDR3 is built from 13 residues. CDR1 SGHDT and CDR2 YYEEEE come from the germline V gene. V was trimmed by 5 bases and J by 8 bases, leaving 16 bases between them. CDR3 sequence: CASRWTDKGGYTF. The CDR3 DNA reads TGTGCCAGCAGATGGACAGACAAAGGAGGCTACACCTTC.

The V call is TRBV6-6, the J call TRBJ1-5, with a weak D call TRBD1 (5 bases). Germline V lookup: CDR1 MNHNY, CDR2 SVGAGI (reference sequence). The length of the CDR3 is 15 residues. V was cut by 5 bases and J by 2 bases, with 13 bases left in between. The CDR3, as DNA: TGTGCCAGCAGTGTAGGGGTAGGGGGCAATCAGCCCCAGCATTTT. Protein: CASSVGVGGNQPQHF.

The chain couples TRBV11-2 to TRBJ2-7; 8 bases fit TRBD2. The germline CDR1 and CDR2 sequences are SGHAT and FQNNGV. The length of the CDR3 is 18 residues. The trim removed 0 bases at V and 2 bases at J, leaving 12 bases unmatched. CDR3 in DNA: TGTGCCAGCAGCTTAGAGCGGCTAGCGGGTCCGTCAACCTACGAGCAGTACTTC. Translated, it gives CASSLERLAGPSTYEQYF.

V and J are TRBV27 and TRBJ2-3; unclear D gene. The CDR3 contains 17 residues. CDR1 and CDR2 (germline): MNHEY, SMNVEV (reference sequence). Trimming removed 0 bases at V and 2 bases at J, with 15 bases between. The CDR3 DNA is TGTGCCAGCAGTTTATCACGCGGTCTAGGCATCACAGATACGCAGTATTTT. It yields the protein CASSLSRGLGITDTQYF.

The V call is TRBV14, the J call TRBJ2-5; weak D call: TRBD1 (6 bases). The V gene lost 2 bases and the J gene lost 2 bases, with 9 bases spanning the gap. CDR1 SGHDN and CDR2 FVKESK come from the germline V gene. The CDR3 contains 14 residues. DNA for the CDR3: TGTGCCAGCAGCCAAATGGGGGCACAAGAGACCCAGTACTTC. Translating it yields CASSQMGAQETQYF.

CDR3 coding DNA: TGTGCCAGCAGTGAGGGAGGGGGGGATCTGCGGGGCTATGGCTACACCTTC. Its translation is CASSEGGGDLRGYGYTF. This chain links TRBV6-1 with TRBJ1-2, with D tentatively TRBD1 (6 bases). From germline, CDR1 is MNHNS and CDR2 SASEGT. Trimming took 3 bases from V and 4 from J, leaving 21 bases between them. The CDR3 extends over 17 amino acids.

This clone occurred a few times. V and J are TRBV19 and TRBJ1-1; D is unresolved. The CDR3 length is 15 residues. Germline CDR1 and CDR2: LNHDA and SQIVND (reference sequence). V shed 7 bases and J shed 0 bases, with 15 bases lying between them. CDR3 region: CASMRGPFMNTEAFF. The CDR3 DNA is TGTGCCAGTATGCGGGGTCCGTTCATGAACACTGAAGCTTTCTTT.

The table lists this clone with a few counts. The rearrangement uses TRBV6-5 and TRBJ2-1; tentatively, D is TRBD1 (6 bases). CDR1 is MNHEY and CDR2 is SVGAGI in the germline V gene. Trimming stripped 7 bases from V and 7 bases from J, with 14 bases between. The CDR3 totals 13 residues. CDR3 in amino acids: CASNRAATNEQFF. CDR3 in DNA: TGTGCCAGCAACAGGGCGGCTACGAATGAGCAGTTCTTC.

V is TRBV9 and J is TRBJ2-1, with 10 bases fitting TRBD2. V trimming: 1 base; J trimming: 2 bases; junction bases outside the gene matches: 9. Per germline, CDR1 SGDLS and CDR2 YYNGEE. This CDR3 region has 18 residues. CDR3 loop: CASSVSSGSGATYNEQFF. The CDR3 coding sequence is TGTGCCAGCAGCGTATCTAGCGGGAGCGGGGCAACCTACAATGAGCAGTTCTTC.